The 4 T cell receptor beta chains listed next were all sequenced from one sample in a study of shared clonotypes between healthy human individuals. This table comes from immunoSEQ multiplex PCR, and its TCRdb copy is limited to in-frame clones, with some not included. Altogether some 2,500,000 clones are present, 80% to 95% being singletons, with the ten largest covering around 0.4%. The specimen sequenced was naive CD4+ T cells from PBMCs. As for subset: CD45RA+ positively selected. These receptors were obtained from a man aged 18 to 29 in good health. Some clones in this sample may be carry-over from other donors' samples.

The chain recombines TRBV7-2 with TRBJ2-5; 9 bases map to TRBD1. Germline CDR1 and CDR2: SGHTA and FQGNSA. The CDR3 length is 16 residues. The V segment lost 5 bases and the J segment 11 bases; nucleotides outside the gene matches: 18. CDR3 nucleotides: TGTGCCAGCAGCGGCAGGACAGGGGAAAGCTACAATGAGCAGTACTTC. Translating gives CASSGRTGESYNEQYF. The whole variable domain, filled in from reference TRBV7-2 and TRBJ2-5, reads GAGVSQSPSNKVTEKGKDVELRCDPISGHTALYWYRQSLGQGLEFLIYFQGNSAPDKSGLPSDRFSAERTGGSVSTLTIQRTQQEDSAVYLCASSGRTGESYNEQYFGPGTRLLVL.

The genes are TRBV11-2 and TRBJ2-7; TRBD2 agrees at 10 bases. The V gene end was trimmed by 2 bases and the J gene end by 3 bases; junction bases not matched to a gene: 13. The CDR3 has 18 residues. Germline CDR1 SGHAT, CDR2 FQNNGV. The CDR3 DNA reads TGTGCCAGCAGCTTAAGTTTTGATGCTAGCGGGAGTCTCTACGAGCAGTACTTC. This encodes CASSLSFDASGSLYEQYF. Looking up the rest from reference TRBV11-2 and TRBJ2-7 gives the full variable domain: EAGVAQSPRYKIIEKRQSVAFWCNPISGHATLYWYQQILGQGPKLLIQFQNNGVVDDSQLPKDRFSAERLKGVDSTLKIQPAKLEDSAVYLCASSLSFDASGSLYEQYFGPGTRLTVT.

The rearrangement joins TRBV30 to TRBJ2-2; no definite D call. Between the trimmed V and J ends, which lost 1 base and 3 bases, there was a span of 9 bases. The CDR3 runs to 14 residues. Germline V gives CDR1 GTSNPN, CDR2 SVGIG (reference sequence). DNA of the CDR3: TGTGCCTGGAGTGGGCCGTGGGACACCGGGGAGCTGTTTTTT. Translating gives CAWSGPWDTGELFF.

V is TRBV27 and J is TRBJ1-1; D might be TRBD1 (5 bases). The V end lost 8 bases, the J end lost 7 bases, and 11 bases lay between the germline ends. Germline V lookup: CDR1 MNHEY, CDR2 SMNVEV (reference sequence). There are 11 residues in the CDR3. CDR3 in amino acids: CASGARVEAFF. The DNA of the CDR3 is TGTGCCAGCGGGGCCAGGGTTGAAGCTTTCTTT.